Following are 2 T cell receptor beta chains from one sample sequenced in a study of shared clonotypes between healthy human individuals. Sequenced by immunoSEQ multiplex PCR; TCRdb stores in-frame clones only, minus some. The sample yields more than 1.2 million clones, 97% to 99% seen once. The sample consisted of naive CD4+ T cells sorted from blood. Regarding subset: CD45RA+ positively selected. These receptors originate from a man aged 30-40 years in good health.

This clone was detected once. Here the CDR3 reads CATLDRGGVGGYTF. Here the CDR3 DNA reads TGTGCCACCCTCGACAGGGGCGGTGTCGGCGGCTACACCTTC. The chain joins TRBV2 to TRBJ1-2, with 8 bases that match TRBD1. The V gene's germline CDR1 is SNHLY and CDR2 FYNNEI. The CDR3 is made up of 14 amino acids. Trimming took 10 bases from V and 8 from J; bases not matched to a gene: 15.

This sequence joins TRBV6-1 and TRBJ2-2; 8 bases match TRBD1. CDR1 and CDR2 from the germline V gene are MNHNS and SASEGT. CDR3 length equals 15 residues. Germline trimming cut 5 bases from V and 4 bases from J; bases unmatched to any gene: 6. This chain's CDR3 is CASSRDRGLTGELFF. In nucleotides, the CDR3 is TGTGCCAGCAGTCGAGACAGGGGTCTCACCGGGGAGCTGTTTTTT.